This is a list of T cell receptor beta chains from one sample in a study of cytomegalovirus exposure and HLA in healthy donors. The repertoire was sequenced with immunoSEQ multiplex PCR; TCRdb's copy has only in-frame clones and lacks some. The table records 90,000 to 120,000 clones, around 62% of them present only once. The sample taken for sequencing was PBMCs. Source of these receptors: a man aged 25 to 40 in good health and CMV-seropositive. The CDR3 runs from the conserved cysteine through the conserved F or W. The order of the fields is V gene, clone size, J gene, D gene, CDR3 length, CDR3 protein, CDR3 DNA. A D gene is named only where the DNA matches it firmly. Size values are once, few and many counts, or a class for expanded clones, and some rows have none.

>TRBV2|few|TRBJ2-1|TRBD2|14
CASHRGGGSNEQFF
TGTGCCAGTCACCGGGGGGGTGGCTCCAATGAGCAGTTCTTC
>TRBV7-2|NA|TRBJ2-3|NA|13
CASSFPGTDTQYF
TGTGCCAGCAGCTTTCCAGGGACAGATACGCAGTATTTT
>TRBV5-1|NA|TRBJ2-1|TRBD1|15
CASSLGGGHYNEQFF
TGCGCCAGCAGCTTGGGAGGGGGCCACTACAATGAGCAGTTCTTC
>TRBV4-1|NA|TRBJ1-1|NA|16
CASSQEYSDVNTEAFF
TGCGCCAGCAGCCAAGAATATTCAGATGTGAACACTGAAGCTTTCTTT
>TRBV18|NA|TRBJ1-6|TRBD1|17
CASSPLATGDFNSPLHF
TGTGCCAGCTCACCTCTCGCGACAGGGGACTTTAATTCACCCCTCCACTTT
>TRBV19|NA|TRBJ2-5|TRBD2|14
CASSRTSGGETQYF
TGTGCCAGTAGTAGGACTAGCGGGGGAGAGACCCAGTACTTC
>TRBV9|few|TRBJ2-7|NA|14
CASSVVAGAGEQYF
TGTGCCAGCAGCGTAGTGGCGGGTGCGGGCGAGCAGTACTTC
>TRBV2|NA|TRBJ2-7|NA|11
CDRSAAYEQYF
TGTGACAGGAGTGCCGCCTACGAGCAGTACTTC
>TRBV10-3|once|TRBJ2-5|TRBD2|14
CAIWSGVRGETQYF
TGTGCCATATGGAGCGGGGTCCGGGGAGAGACCCAGTACTTC
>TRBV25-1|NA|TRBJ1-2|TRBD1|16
CASRNEPGQGRSGYTF
TGTGCCAGCAGAAATGAGCCGGGACAGGGGAGGAGTGGCTACACCTTC
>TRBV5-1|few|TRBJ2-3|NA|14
CASSPEAFTDTQYF
TGCGCCAGCAGCCCCGAGGCTTTCACAGATACGCAGTATTTT
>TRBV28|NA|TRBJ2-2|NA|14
CASSLQGWAGELFF
TGTGCCAGCAGTTTACAGGGGTGGGCCGGGGAGCTGTTTTTT
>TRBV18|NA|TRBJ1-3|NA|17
CASSRYPPDTSGNTIYF
TGTGCCAGCTCACGGTATCCTCCAGACACCTCTGGAAACACCATATATTTT
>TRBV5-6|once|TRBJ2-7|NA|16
CASSPTPGLMSYEQYF
TGTGCCAGCAGCCCGACTCCGGGACTGATGTCCTACGAGCAGTACTTC
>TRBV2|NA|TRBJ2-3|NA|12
CASRPPGDTQYF
TGTGCCAGCAGGCCTCCGGGAGATACGCAGTATTTT
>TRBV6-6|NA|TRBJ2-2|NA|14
CASNPLGQTGELFF
TGTGCCAGCAATCCGTTGGGACAAACCGGGGAGCTGTTTTTT
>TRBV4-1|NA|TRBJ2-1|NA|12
CASTGVGGEQFF
TGCGCCAGCACCGGGGTAGGGGGTGAGCAGTTCTTC
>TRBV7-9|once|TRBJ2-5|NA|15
CSSSPLAVKQETQYF
TGTTCCAGCAGCCCATTAGCGGTTAAACAAGAGACCCAGTACTTC
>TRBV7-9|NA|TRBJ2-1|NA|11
CASSLVAEQFF
TGTGCCAGCAGCTTAGTGGCCGAGCAGTTCTTC
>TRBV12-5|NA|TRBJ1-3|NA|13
CASGLTVGNTIYF
TGTGCTAGTGGTTTGACAGTGGGAAACACCATATATTTT
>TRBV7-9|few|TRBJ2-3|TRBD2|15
CASSLAGGLSDTQYF
TGTGCCAGCAGCCTAGCGGGGGGGCTGTCAGATACGCAGTATTTT
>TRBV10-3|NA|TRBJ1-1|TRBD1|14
CAISGSGTGIFAFF
TGTGCCATCAGTGGATCCGGGACAGGGATTTTCGCTTTCTTT
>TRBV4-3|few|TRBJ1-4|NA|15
CASSQQQGANEKLFF
TGCGCCAGCAGCCAACAACAGGGAGCTAATGAAAAACTGTTTTTT
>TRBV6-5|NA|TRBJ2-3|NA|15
CASSTGTGQKDTQYF
TGTGCCAGCAGTACAGGGACGGGCCAAAAAGATACGCAGTATTTT
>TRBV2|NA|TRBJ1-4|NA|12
CASGRGNEKLFF
TGTGCCAGCGGGAGAGGAAATGAAAAACTGTTTTTT
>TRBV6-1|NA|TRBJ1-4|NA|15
CATKYGQSTNEKLFF
TGTGCCACCAAGTACGGACAGTCAACTAATGAAAAACTGTTTTTT
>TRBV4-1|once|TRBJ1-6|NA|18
CASSPLRGGRKDNSPLHF
TGCGCCAGCAGCCCCCTCCGAGGCGGGAGGAAGGATAATTCACCCCTCCACTTT
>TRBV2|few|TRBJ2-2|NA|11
CASSYSGELFF
TGTGCCAGCAGTTACAGCGGGGAGCTGTTTTTT
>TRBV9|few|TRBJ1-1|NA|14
CASSVDYYRGEAFF
TGTGCCAGCAGCGTAGATTACTACCGGGGAGAAGCTTTCTTT
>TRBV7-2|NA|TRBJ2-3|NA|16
CASSLDGSLLTDTQYF
TGTGCCAGCAGCTTAGACGGTAGCTTATTGACAGATACGCAGTATTTT
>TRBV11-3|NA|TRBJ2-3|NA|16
CATRGGGPGYSDTQYF
TGTGCCACCCGGGGCGGGGGCCCTGGTTATTCAGATACGCAGTATTTT
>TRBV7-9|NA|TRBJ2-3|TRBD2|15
CASSAFLAGVDTQYF
TGTGCCAGCAGCGCTTTTCTAGCGGGGGTTGATACGCAGTATTTT
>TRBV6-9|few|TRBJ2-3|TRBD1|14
CASSRTGETDTQYF
TGTGCCAGCAGTCGGACAGGGGAGACAGATACGCAGTATTTT
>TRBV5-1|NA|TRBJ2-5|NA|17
CASSLFVAQAPQETQYF
TGCGCCAGCAGCTTGTTTGTCGCACAGGCCCCTCAAGAGACCCAGTACTTC
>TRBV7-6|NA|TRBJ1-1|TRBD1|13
CASTAQGGTEAFF
TGTGCCAGCACCGCGCAGGGGGGCACTGAAGCTTTCTTT
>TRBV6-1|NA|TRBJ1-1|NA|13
CASSEEGGTEAFF
TGTGCCAGCAGTGAGGAGGGTGGGACTGAAGCTTTCTTT
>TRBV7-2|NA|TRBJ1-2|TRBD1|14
CASTYREGTDGYTF
TGTGCCAGTACATACCGGGAGGGGACAGATGGCTACACCTTC
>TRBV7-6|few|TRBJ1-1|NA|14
CASSLGGENTEAFF
TGTGCCAGCAGCTTAGGAGGTGAGAACACTGAAGCTTTCTTT
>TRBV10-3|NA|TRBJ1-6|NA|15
CAISENSGSNSPLHF
TGTGCCATCAGTGAGAATTCAGGGTCGAATTCACCCCTCCACTTT
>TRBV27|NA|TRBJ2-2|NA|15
CASSLFGGYTGELFF
TGTGCCAGCAGTTTATTTGGGGGGTACACCGGGGAGCTGTTTTTT
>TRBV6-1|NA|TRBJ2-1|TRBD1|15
CASSVGQGGHDEQFF
TGTGCCAGCAGTGTTGGACAGGGGGGACACGATGAGCAGTTCTTC
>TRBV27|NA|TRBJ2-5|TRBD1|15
CASSSWDRVRETQYF
TGTGCCAGCAGTTCATGGGACAGGGTTCGGGAGACCCAGTACTTC
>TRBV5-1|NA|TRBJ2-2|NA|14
CASSGNSNAGELFF
TGCGCCAGCAGCGGCAATAGCAACGCCGGGGAGCTGTTTTTT